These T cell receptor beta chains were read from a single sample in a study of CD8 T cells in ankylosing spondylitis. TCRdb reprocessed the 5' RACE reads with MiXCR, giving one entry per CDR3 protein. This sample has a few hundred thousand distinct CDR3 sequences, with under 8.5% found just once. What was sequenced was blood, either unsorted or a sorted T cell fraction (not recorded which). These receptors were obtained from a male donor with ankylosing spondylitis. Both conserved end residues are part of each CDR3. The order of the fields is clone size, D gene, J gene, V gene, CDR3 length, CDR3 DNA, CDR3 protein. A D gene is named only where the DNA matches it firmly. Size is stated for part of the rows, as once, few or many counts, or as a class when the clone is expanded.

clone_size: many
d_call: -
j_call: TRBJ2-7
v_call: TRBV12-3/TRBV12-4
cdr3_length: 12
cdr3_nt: TGTGCCAGCAGTTACGTACCCTACGAGCAGTACTTC
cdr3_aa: CASSYVPYEQYF

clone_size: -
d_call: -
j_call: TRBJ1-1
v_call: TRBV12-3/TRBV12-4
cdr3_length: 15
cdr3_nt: TGTGCCAGCAGTCTCCCGGGACGGATGAACACTGAAGCTTTCTTT
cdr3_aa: CASSLPGRMNTEAFF

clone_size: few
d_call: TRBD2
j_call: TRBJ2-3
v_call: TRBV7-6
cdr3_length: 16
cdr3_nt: TGTGCCAGCACCAAAGGACTAGCGGGAGTCCCAGATACGCAGTATTTT
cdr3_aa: CASTKGLAGVPDTQYF

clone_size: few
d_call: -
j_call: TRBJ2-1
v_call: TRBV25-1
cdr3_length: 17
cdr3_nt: TGTGCCAGCAGTGAATCGGGACGACCCGACTCCTACAATGAGCAGTTCTTC
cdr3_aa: CASSESGRPDSYNEQFF

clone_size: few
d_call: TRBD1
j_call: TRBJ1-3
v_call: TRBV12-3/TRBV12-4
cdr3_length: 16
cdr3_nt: TGTGCCAGCAGAAGGACAGGGGTTCCGGGTGGAAACACCATATATTTT
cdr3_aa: CASRRTGVPGGNTIYF

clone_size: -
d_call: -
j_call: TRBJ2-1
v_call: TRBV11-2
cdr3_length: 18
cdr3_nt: TGTGCCAGCAGCTTATTTTGGTTCGTAGGGGCGGCCTACAATGAGCAGTTCTTC
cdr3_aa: CASSLFWFVGAAYNEQFF

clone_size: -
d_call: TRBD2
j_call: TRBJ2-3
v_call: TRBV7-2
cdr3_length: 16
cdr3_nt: TGTGCCAGCAGCTTACCTAGCGGGAGGGCCTCAGATACGCAGTATTTT
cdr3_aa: CASSLPSGRASDTQYF

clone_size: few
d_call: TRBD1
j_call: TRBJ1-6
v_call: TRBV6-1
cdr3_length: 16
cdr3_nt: TGTGCCAGCAGCCGCGGACAGGTCGGGGTTAATTCACCCCTCCACTTT
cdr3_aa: CASSRGQVGVNSPLHF

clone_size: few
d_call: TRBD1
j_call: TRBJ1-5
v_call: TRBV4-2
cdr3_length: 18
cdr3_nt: TGTGCCAGCAGCCCATCACAGGGGGCCGATTATAGCAATCAGCCCCAGCATTTT
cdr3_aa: CASSPSQGADYSNQPQHF

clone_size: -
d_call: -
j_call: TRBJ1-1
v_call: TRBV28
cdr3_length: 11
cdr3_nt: TGTGCCAGCAGTTTCATCAGGGAAGCTTTCTTT
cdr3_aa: CASSFIREAFF

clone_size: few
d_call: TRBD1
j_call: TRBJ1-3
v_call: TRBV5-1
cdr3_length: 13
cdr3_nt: TGCGCCAGCAGCCTCGGACAGGCGGACACCATATATTTT
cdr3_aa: CASSLGQADTIYF

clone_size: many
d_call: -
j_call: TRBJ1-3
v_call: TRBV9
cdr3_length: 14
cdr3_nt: TGTGCCAGCAGCCCGGGCCACTCTGGAAACACCATATATTTT
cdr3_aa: CASSPGHSGNTIYF

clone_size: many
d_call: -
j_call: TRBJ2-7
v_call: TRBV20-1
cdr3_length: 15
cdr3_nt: -
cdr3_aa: CSSSGGRERSYEQYF

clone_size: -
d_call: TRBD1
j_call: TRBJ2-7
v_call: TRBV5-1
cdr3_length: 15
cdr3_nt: TGCGCCAGCAGCCCTTCCGGGACAGGGAGTCACGAGCAGTACTTC
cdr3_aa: CASSPSGTGSHEQYF

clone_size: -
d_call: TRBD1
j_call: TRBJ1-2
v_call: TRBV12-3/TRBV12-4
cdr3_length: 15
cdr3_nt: TGTGCCAGCAGTTTAAGGGTAGGGGGCAACTATGGCTACACCTTC
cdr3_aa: CASSLRVGGNYGYTF

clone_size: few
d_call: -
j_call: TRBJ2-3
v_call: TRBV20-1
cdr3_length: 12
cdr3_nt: TGCAGTGCCCGCGCCCCCTCGGATACGCAGTATTTT
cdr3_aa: CSARAPSDTQYF

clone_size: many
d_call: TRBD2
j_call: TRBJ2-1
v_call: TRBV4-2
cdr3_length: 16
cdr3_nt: TGTGCCAGCAGCCAAGTTATCACTAGCGTTACGAATGAGCAGTTCTTC
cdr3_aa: CASSQVITSVTNEQFF

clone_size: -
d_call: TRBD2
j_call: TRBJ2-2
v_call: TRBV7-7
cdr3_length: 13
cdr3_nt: TGTGCCAGCATGCTAGCGGGAGCCGGGGAGCTGTTTTTT
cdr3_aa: CASMLAGAGELFF

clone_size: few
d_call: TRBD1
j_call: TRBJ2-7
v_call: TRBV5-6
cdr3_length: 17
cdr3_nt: TGTGCCAGCAGCCCCACCTACTACGGACAGGGTTCCTACGAGCAGTACTTC
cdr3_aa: CASSPTYYGQGSYEQYF

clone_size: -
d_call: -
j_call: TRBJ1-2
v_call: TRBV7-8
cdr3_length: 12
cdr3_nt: TGTGCCAGCAGCGTCGGGTGGTCCGGCTACACCTTC
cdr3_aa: CASSVGWSGYTF

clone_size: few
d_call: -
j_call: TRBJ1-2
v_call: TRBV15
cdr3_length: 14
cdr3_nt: TGTGCCACCAGCAGAGATTCTAGGAGCTATGGCTACACCTTC
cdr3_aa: CATSRDSRSYGYTF

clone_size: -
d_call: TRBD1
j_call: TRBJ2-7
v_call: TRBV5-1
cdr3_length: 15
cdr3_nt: TGCGCCAGCAAAGCGAGCGGGACAGGGTTTCGCGAGCAGTACTTC
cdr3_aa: CASKASGTGFREQYF

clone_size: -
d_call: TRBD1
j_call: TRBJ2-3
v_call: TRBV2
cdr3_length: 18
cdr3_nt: TGTGCCAGCAGAGAAGAGCTCCCGCGGGGGACAGGGACAGATACGCAGTATTTT
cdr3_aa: CASREELPRGTGTDTQYF

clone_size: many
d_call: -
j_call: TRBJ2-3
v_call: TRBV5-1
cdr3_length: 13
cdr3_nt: TGCGCCAGCAGCGAGGCCAGCACAGATACGCAGTATTTT
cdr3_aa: CASSEASTDTQYF

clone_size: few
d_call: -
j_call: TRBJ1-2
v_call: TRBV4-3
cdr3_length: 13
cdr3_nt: TGCGCCAGCAGCCAAGATTTGGGTGGCGGCTACACCTTC
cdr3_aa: CASSQDLGGGYTF

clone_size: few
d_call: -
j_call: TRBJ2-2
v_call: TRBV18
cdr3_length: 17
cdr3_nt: TGTGCCAGCTCATCCCGGGCCTGGGAAATTTGCACCGGGGAGCTGTTTTTT
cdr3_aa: CASSSRAWEICTGELFF

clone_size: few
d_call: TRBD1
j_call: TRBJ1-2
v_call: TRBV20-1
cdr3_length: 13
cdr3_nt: TGCAGTGCTAGCGGACAGGGAGGGTATGGCTACACCTTC
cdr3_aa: CSASGQGGYGYTF

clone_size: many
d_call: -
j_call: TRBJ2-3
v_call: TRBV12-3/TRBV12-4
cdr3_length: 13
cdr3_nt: TGTGCCAGCAGTTTAGGAGTGAGGGATACGCAGTATTTT
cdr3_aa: CASSLGVRDTQYF

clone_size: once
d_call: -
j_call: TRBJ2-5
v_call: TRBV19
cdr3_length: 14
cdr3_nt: TGTGCCAGTAGTCCCTTCGGAGGCTCGGAGACCCAGTACTTC
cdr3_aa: CASSPFGGSETQYF

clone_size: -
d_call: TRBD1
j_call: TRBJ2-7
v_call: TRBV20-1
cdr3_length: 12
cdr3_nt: TGCAGTGCTAGTCAGACAGGGTTCGAGCAGTACTTC
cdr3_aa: CSASQTGFEQYF

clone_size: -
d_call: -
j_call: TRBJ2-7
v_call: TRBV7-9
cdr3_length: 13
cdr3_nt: TGTGCCAGCAGCTTAGCAAGGGACTACGAGCAGTACTTC
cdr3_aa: CASSLARDYEQYF

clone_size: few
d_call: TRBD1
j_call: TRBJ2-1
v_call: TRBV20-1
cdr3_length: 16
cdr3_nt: TGCTGTGCTAGAGCCAGGACAGGCAGCTCCTACAATGAGCAGTTCTTC
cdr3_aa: CCARARTGSSYNEQFF

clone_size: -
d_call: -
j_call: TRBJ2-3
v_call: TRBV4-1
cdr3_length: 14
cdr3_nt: TGCGCCAGCAGCCAAAGACGGGGCACAGATACGCAGTATTTT
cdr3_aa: CASSQRRGTDTQYF

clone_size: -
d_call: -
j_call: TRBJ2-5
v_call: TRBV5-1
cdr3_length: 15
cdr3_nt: TGCGCCAGCAGCTTGGGCCTAGCGACACAAGAGACCCAGTACTTC
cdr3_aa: CASSLGLATQETQYF

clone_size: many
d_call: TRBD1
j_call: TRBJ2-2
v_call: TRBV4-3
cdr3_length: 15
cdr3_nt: TGCGCCAGCAGTCCTTACAGGGGGAGATCCGGGGAGCTGTTTTTT
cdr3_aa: CASSPYRGRSGELFF

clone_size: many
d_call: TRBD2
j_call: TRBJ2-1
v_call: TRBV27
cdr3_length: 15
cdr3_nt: TGTGCCAGCAGTCCACGGGGACTAGCGGGAGGTGAGCAGTTCTTC
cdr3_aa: CASSPRGLAGGEQFF

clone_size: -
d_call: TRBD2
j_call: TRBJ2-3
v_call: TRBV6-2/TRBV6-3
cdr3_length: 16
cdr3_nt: TGTGCCAGCACCGACGGGGGACTAGAATCGGGAGATACGCAGTATTTT
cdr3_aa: CASTDGGLESGDTQYF

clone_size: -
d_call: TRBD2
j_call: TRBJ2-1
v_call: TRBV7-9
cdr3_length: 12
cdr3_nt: TGTGCCAGCAGTACGGGGGGAGATGAGCAGTTCTTC
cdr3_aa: CASSTGGDEQFF

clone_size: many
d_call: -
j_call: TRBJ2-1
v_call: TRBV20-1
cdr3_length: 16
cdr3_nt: TGCAGTGCTAGAGATCATAGCAGGGTCTCCTACAATGAGCAGTTCTTC
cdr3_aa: CSARDHSRVSYNEQFF

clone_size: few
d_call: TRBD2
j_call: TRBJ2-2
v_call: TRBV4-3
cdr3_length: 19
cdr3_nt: TGCGCCAGCAGCCCCCGGGGGGGTGTATCACTTTATGTGACCGGGGAGCTGTTTTTT
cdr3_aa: CASSPRGGVSLYVTGELFF

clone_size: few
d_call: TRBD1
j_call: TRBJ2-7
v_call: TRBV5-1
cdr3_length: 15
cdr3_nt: TGCGCCAGCAGCTTCGGGACAGTAAGCTCCTACGAGCAGTACTTC
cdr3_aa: CASSFGTVSSYEQYF

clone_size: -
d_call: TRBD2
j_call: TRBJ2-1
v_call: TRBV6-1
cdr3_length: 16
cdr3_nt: TGTGCCAGCAGTCGACAAGTACTAGCGGACTACAATGAGCAGTTCTTC
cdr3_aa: CASSRQVLADYNEQFF

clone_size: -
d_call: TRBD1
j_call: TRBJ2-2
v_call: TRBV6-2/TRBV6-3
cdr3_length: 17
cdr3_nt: TGTGCCAGCAGCGAACCCGGGGACAGGGGGCGCGCCGGGGAGCTGTTTTTT
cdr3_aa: CASSEPGDRGRAGELFF

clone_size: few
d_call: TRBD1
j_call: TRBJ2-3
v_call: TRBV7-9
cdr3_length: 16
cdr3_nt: TGTGCCAGCAGCGCCCGGGACAGGGAGCGAACAGATACGCAGTATTTT
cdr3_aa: CASSARDRERTDTQYF

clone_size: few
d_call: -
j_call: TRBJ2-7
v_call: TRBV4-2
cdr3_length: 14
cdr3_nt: TGTGCCAGCAGCCAAGAAAGGGGCGCTTACGAGCAGTACTTC
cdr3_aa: CASSQERGAYEQYF

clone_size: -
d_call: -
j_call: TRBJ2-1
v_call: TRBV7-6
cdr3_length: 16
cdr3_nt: TGTGCCAGCAGCTTTCAGGCGGGGACATCCTACAATGAGCAGTTCTTC
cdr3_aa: CASSFQAGTSYNEQFF

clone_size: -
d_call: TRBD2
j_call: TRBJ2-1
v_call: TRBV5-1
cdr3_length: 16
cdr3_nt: TGCGCCAGCAGCTTACTAGCGAAGAGCTCCTACAATGAGCAGTTCTTC
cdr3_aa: CASSLLAKSSYNEQFF

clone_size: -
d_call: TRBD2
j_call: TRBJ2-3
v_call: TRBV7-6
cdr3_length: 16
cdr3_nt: TGTGCCAGCAGCCCAGTGGTGCCTAGCGGCCCCGATACGCAGTATTTT
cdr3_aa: CASSPVVPSGPDTQYF

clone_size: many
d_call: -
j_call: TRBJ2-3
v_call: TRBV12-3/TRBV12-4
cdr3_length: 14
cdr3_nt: TGTGCCAGCAGTTTTGGGCAGGACCCAGATACGCAGTATTTT
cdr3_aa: CASSFGQDPDTQYF

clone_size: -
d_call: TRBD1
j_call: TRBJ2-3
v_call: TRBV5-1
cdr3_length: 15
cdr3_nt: TGCGCCAGCAGCTTGGAAGGGACAGTCGGGGATACGCAGTATTTT
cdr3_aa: CASSLEGTVGDTQYF

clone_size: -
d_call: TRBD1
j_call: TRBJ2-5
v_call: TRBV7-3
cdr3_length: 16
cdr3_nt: TGTGCCAGCAGCTCCCACGGACAGGGGGCGTGGGAGACCCAGTACTTC
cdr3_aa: CASSSHGQGAWETQYF

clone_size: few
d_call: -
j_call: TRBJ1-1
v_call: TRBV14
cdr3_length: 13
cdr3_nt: TGTGCCAGCAGTGTGACAACGAACACTGAAGCTTTCTTT
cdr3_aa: CASSVTTNTEAFF

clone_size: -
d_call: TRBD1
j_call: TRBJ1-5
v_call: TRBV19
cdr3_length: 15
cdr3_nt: TGTGCCAGTAGTAGAGGCGAACAGGGGAATCAGCCCCAGCATTTT
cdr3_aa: CASSRGEQGNQPQHF

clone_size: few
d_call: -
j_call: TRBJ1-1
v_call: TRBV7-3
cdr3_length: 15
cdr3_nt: TGTGCCAGCAGCTTATCGAGGGCTGGGAACACTGAAGCTTTCTTT
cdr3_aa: CASSLSRAGNTEAFF

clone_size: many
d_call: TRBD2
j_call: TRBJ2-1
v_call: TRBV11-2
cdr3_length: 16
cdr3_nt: TGTGCCAGCAGCTTAAGACTAGCGGTTTCCTACAATGAGCAGTTCTTC
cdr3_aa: CASSLRLAVSYNEQFF

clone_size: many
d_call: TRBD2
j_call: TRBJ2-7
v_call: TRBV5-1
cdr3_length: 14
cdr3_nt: TGCGCCAGCCGTGGCGGGACTAGCGGCTACGAGCAGTACTTC
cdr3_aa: CASRGGTSGYEQYF

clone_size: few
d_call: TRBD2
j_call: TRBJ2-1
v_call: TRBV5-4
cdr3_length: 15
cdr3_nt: TGTGCCTATGGCCCGGGGGGGGCCGGATACAATGAGCAGTTCTTC
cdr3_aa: CAYGPGGAGYNEQFF

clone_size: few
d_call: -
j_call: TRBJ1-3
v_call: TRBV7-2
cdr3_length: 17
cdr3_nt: TGTGCCAGCAGCTTAGTGTATATGCGCTTCTCTGGAAACACCATATATTTT
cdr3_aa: CASSLVYMRFSGNTIYF

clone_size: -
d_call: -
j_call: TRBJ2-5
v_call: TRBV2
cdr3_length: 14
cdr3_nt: TGTGCCAGTACAGGGGGAGGGAGGCAAGAGACCCAGTACTTC
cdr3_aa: CASTGGGRQETQYF